This T cell receptor beta chain stems from a study of response to subunit inactivated influenza vaccine. Overall study findings and caveats: A suggestion made by the authors is that each seasonal influenza vaccination recruits few new T cells.

Worth noting for this clonotype: The antigen remains undetermined.

TCRdb itself ran the RT-PCR reads through MiXCR, one entry per CDR3 protein. Here the sample spans approximately 310,000 distinct CDR3 sequences, 20% to 25% being singletons. Trimming pared 6 bases from V and 6 bases from J, leaving 12 bases between. This CDR3 region has 12 residues. Per the germline V gene, CDR1 is LNHDA and CDR2 is SQIVND (reference sequence). The clonotype comes from a man between 45 and 75 years old who received an inactivated influenza vaccine. The V gene is TRBV19, the J gene TRBJ2-7; D gene ambiguous. Sample: PBMCs from blood, taken about 20 months after vaccination. The CDR3 DNA sequence: TGTGCCAGTAGGTCGGCGCCTGGCGAGCAGTACTTC. As protein: CASRSAPGEQYF.